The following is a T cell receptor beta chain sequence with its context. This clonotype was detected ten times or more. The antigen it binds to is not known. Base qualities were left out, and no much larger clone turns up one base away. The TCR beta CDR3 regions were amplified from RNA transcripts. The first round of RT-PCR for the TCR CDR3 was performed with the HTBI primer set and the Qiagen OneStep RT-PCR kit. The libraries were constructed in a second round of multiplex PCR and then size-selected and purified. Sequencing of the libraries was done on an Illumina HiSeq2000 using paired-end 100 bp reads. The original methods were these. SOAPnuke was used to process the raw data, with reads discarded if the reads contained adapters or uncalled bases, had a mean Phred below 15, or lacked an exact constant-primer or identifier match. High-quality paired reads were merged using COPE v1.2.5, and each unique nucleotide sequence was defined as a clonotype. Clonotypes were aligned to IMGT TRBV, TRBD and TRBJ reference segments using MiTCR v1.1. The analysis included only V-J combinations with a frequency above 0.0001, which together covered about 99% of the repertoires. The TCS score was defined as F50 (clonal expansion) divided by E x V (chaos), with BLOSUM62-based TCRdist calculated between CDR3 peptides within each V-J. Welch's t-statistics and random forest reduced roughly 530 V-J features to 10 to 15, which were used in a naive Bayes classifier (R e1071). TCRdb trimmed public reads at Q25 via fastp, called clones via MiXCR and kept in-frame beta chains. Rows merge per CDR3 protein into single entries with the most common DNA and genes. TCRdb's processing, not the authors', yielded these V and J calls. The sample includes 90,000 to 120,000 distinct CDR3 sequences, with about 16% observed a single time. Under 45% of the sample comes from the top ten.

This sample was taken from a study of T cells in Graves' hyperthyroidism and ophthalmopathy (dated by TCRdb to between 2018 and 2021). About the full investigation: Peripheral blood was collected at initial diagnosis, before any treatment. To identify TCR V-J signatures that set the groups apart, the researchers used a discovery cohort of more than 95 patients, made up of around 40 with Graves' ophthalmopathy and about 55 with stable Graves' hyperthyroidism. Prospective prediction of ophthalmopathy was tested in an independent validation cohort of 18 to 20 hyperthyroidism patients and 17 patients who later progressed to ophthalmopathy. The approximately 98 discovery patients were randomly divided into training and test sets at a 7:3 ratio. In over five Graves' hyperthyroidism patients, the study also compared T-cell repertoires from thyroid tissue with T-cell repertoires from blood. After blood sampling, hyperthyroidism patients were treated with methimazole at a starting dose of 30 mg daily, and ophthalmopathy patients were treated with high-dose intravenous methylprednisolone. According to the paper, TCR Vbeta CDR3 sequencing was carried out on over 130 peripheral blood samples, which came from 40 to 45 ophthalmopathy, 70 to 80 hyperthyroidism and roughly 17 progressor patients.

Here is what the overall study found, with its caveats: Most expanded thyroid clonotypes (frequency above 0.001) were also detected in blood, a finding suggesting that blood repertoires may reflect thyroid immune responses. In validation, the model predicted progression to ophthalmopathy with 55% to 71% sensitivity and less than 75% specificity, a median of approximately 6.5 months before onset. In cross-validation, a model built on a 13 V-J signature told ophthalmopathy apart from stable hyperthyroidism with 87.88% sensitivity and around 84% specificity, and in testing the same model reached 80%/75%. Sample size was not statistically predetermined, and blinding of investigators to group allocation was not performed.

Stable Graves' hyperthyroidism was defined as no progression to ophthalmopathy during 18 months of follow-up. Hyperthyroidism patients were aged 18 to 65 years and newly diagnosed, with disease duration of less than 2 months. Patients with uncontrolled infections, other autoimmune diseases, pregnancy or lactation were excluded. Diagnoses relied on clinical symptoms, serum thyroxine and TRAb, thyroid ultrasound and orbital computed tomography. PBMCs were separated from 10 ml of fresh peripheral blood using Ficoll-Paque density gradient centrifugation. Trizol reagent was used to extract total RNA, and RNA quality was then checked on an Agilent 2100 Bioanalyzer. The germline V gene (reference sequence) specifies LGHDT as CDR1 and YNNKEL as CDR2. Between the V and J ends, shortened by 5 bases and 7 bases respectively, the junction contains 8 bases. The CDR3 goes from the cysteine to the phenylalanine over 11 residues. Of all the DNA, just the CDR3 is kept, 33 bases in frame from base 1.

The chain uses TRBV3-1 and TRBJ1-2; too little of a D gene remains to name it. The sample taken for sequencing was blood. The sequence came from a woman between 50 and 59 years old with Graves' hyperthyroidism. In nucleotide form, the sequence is TGTGCCAGCAGCGTAAAGGGTGGCTACACCTTC. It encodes CASSVKGGYTF. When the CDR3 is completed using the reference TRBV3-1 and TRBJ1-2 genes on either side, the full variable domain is DTAVSQTPKYLVTQMGNDKSIKCEQNLGHDTMYWYKQDSKKFLKIMFSYNNKELIINETVPNRFSPKSPDKAHLNLHINSLELGDSAVYFCASSVKGGYTFGSGTRLTVV.